This TCR beta chain was retrieved from a study of shared clonotypes between healthy human individuals. General study points: Around 4.7% was the fraction of naive CD4 clonotypes found shared across several donors.

The V end lost 1 base, the J end lost 4 bases, and 12 bases lay between the germline ends. CDR1 is MNHNS and CDR2 is SASEGT in the germline V gene. CDR3 length: 15 amino acids. Sequencing was performed with immunoSEQ multiplex PCR; in TCRdb, only in-frame clones are kept and a portion is missing. The data contain tens of thousands of clones, 60% to 65% of them seen just once; the ten biggest clones take up around 52%. Points on this clone: The antigen is unknown.

The chain couples TRBV6-1 to TRBJ2-3; either TRBD1 or TRBD2 may fit D (5 bases each). Sequencing was carried out using memory CD8+ T cells sorted from blood. Subset noted: CD45RO+ cells pooled with CCR7-negative TemRA cells. The origin of this receptor is a man in his thirties or forties in good health. The DNA for the CDR3 is TGTGCCAGCAGTGAAGGAGGGGTGGGACCAGATACGCAGTATTTT. Translating gives CASSEGGVGPDTQYF.